The rows below give T cell receptor beta chains drawn from one sample of a study of control samples from healthy donors and cancer patients. Clones were read by immunoSEQ multiplex PCR, and TCRdb kept only the in-frame ones, dropping some. The sample consists of 120,000 or so clones, about 90% of them appearing once. The sequencing input was blood. Every receptor here comes from a man aged 18 to 29 in good health. CDR3s include the opening cysteine and the closing phenylalanine or tryptophan. A D gene is named only where the DNA matches it firmly. Rows may omit the clone size; those that give it use once, few, many or a size class.

d_call j_call clone_size v_call cdr3_nt cdr3_aa
- TRBJ1-1 - TRBV3-1/TRBV3-2 TGTGCCAGCAGCCAAGAGGGCGGTAGACTGGCCAAGAAGAATTTCTTT CASSQEGGRLAKKNFF
- TRBJ2-3 - TRBV6-1 TGTGCCAGCAGTGAGGACAGACACTACACAGATACGCAGTATTTT CASSEDRHYTDTQYF
- TRBJ2-3 once TRBV12-5 TGTGCTAGTGGTTTGGTACCCTCTACACCGTCTAGTCCCACTAGCACAGATACGCAGTATTTT CASGLVPSTPSSPTSTDTQYF
TRBD1 TRBJ1-1 - TRBV2 TGTGCCAGCAGTGAGTGGACAGGGGGACGGACTGAAGCTTTCTTT CASSEWTGGRTEAFF
TRBD2 TRBJ2-7 - TRBV11-2 TGTGCCAGCGAACTAGGCGGGAGGGTGTACGAGCAGTACTTC CASELGGRVYEQYF
TRBD2 TRBJ2-3 once TRBV10-3 TGTGCCGCCCATGGGGGAACTAGCGAAAACACAGATACGCAGTATTTT CAAHGGTSENTDTQYF
- TRBJ1-4 - TRBV27 TGTGCCAGCAGTCCCCGGACGACAGGCTTGATGTTATTCACTAATGAAAAACTGTTTTTT CASSPRTTGLMLFTNEKLFF
TRBD1 TRBJ2-4 - TRBV18 TGTGCCAGCTCACCACGGTCCGACAGGGGAGGAAAAAACATTCAGTACTTC CASSPRSDRGGKNIQYF
TRBD2 TRBJ2-3 - TRBV28 TGTGCCAGCAGTTCTCGGACTAGCGGGAAAATAGATACGCAGTATTTT CASSSRTSGKIDTQYF
TRBD1 TRBJ1-2 - TRBV5-1 TGCGCCAGCAGCTTGTTAGGACCCGGGACAGGCCCGTCGGAGGGCTATGGCTACACCTTC CASSLLGPGTGPSEGYGYTF
- TRBJ1-5 - TRBV6-1 TGTGCCAGCAGTGATCGATATGAGTGGAATATAGGGAGTTTTAGTCAGCCCCAGCATTTT CASSDRYEWNIGSFSQPQHF
- TRBJ1-4 - TRBV2 TGTGCCAGCAGCGGACAGTTGGGCTCGAATGAAAAACTGTTTTTT CASSGQLGSNEKLFF
TRBD1 TRBJ1-4 - TRBV6-5 TGTGCCAGCAGTTACGAGGGGGCAGGAGAAAAACTGTTTTTT CASSYEGAGEKLFF
- TRBJ1-6 - TRBV30 TGTGCCTGGAGTGCGGCGAGGGCTCGCTCCTATAATTCACCCCTCCACTTT CAWSAARARSYNSPLHF
TRBD1 TRBJ1-2 many TRBV7-2 TGTGCCAGCAGCTTAGAGGGACAGGTCTATGGCTACACCTTC CASSLEGQVYGYTF
- TRBJ1-2 - TRBV7-9 TGTGCCAGCAATCAGGTCGGCTACACCTTC CASNQVGYTF
- TRBJ2-1 once TRBV3-1/TRBV3-2 TGTGCCAGCAGCCAGTTCTACAATGAGCAGTTCTTC CASSQFYNEQFF
- TRBJ2-2 - TRBV24-1 TGTGCCACCAGTGACGGGACGGCCACCGGGGAGCTGTTTTTT CATSDGTATGELFF
- TRBJ1-6 - TRBV27 TGTGCCAGCAGTTTCTGGGCGGACCGCTCCTATAATTCACCCCTCCACTTT CASSFWADRSYNSPLHF
- TRBJ1-4 - TRBV25-1 TGTGCCAGCAATCGGGGCATAAATGAAAAACTGTTTTTT CASNRGINEKLFF
- TRBJ1-2 - TRBV6-1 TGTGCCAGCAGCGGGGGCGGCGCCGCTGGGTATGGCTACACCTTC CASSGGGAAGYGYTF
- TRBJ2-2 - TRBV7-9 TGTGCCAGCAGCTTAGTGGGGGCGCGCACCGGGGAGCTGTTTTTT CASSLVGARTGELFF
- TRBJ1-2 medium-sized TRBV4-3 TGCGCCAGCAGCCAAGATCAGGGTGCTTTCGAACCAAACTATGGCTACACCTTC CASSQDQGAFEPNYGYTF
- TRBJ1-1 - TRBV14 TGTGCCAGCAGCCAAGACCGGCTCCTAATGGGGGCTTTCTTT CASSQDRLLMGAFF
TRBD1 TRBJ1-3 - TRBV6-4 TGTGCCAGCAGTGAACGGACAGGGGCTGGAAACACCATATATTTT CASSERTGAGNTIYF
- TRBJ1-1 - TRBV5-4 TGTGCCAGCAGACCAGACTTGGGCGCTGAAGCTTTCTTT CASRPDLGAEAFF
TRBD1 TRBJ2-1 - TRBV9 TGTGCCAGCAGCGCCCCCGGGACAGGGGCCTTAGATGAGCAGTTCTTC CASSAPGTGALDEQFF
TRBD1 TRBJ1-6 - TRBV3-1/TRBV3-2 TGTGCCAGCAGCCACAGGACAGGGGCGGGATCACCCCTCCACTTT CASSHRTGAGSPLHF
- TRBJ2-7 - TRBV6-5 TGTGCCAGCAGTTTGGAGAGAGGGGAGCAGTACTTC CASSLERGEQYF
TRBD2 TRBJ2-1 - TRBV2 TGTGCCAGAGAAGGGACTAGCGGGGGTGAGCAGTTCTTC CAREGTSGGEQFF
TRBD2 TRBJ2-7 - TRBV3-1/TRBV3-2 TGTGCCAGCAGCCAGGGTAGCGGGAGGTCCCACGAGCAGTACTTC CASSQGSGRSHEQYF
- TRBJ2-6 - TRBV30 TGTGCCTGGATCGTTTCCAGCGCTGGGGCCAACGTCCTGACTTTC CAWIVSSAGANVLTF
- TRBJ1-2 few TRBV30 TGTGCCTGGAGGATACTTACTAACTATGGCTACACCTTC CAWRILTNYGYTF
- TRBJ1-6 - TRBV24-1 TGTGCCACCATCCATTGGAGCTCCTATAATTCACCCCTCCACTTT CATIHWSSYNSPLHF